The 20 T cell receptor beta chains given below trace back to one sample, sequenced in a study of cytotoxic CD8 clonotypes in ibrutinib-treated CLL. Here immunoSEQ multiplex PCR was the method, and the copy in TCRdb shows in-frame clones only, minus some. This sample carries 50,000 or so clones, approximately 87% of them seen once, and the ten largest clones take roughly 22%. The sample here was PBMCs, taken after 24 months of ibrutinib treatment. Every receptor here comes from a human donor with chronic lymphocytic leukemia.

V usage is TRBV19 and J usage is TRBJ1-2; D not resolved. Germline CDR1 reads LNHDA; CDR2 reads SQIVND (reference sequence). V was pared by 4 bases and J by 8 bases, with 8 bases between. This CDR3 is 11 amino acids long. The CDR3 nucleotides are TGTGCCAGTAGTACCGGGCCAGGCTACACCTTC. Translated: CASSTGPGYTF. Looking up the rest from reference TRBV19 and TRBJ1-2 gives the full variable domain: DGGITQSPKYLFRKEGQNVTLSCEQNLNHDAMYWYRQDPGQGLRLIYYSQIVNDFQKGDIAEGYSVSREKKESFPLTVTSAQKNPTAFYLCASSTGPGYTFGSGTRLTVV.

This clone was recorded a few times. The V and J genes are TRBV4-1 and TRBJ2-3, with a weak D call TRBD2 (6 bases). The CDR3 has 16 residues. From germline, CDR1 is MGHRA and CDR2 YSYEKL. V lost 1 base and J lost 5, with 16 bases in between. The CDR3 nucleotides read TGCGCCAGCAGCCAAGGAAGGACGGGAGAGGAAGATACGCAGTATTTT. Translation: CASSQGRTGEEDTQYF.

V is TRBV6-1 and J is TRBJ2-5; 7 bases fit TRBD2. V gave up 4 bases and J gave up 0 bases; unmatched junction bases: 2. Per the germline V gene, CDR1 is MNHNS and CDR2 is SASEGT. This CDR3 spans 14 amino acids. CDR3 in DNA: TGTGCCAGCAGTGGGGGAGGGAACCAAGAGACCCAGTACTTC. Translation gives CASSGGGNQETQYF.

This clone was counted a few times. The chain joins TRBV19 to TRBJ2-7; tentative D call: TRBD2 (7 bases). The CDR3 length is 13 residues. Trimming shortened V by 7 bases and J by 4 bases, and 14 bases separated the two germline ends. Per the germline V gene, CDR1 is LNHDA and CDR2 is SQIVND (reference sequence). The CDR3 DNA follows: TGTGCCAGTACGAGGGGGGGACTTTACGAGCAGTACTTC. Translation: CASTRGGLYEQYF.

The chain has TRBV7-2 and TRBJ2-4, with a tentative D call TRBD2 (6 bases). The CDR3 has 17 amino acids. V was clipped by 0 bases and J by 6 bases, with 18 bases between them. The germline V gene has CDR1 SGHTA and CDR2 FQGNSA. This CDR3 is CASSLASLGEASNIQYF. DNA for the CDR3: TGTGCCAGCAGCTTAGCCTCCCTGGGGGAGGCGTCAAACATTCAGTACTTC.

CDR3 nucleotide sequence: TGTGCCAGCAGTTACGGGACTAGCGGGAGTAGGGAGCAGTACTTC. This sequence encodes CASSYGTSGSREQYF. The chain recombines TRBV6-5 with TRBJ2-7; 14 bases match TRBD2. The V segment lost 2 bases and the J segment 7 bases; nucleotides outside the gene matches: 4. The CDR3 loop spans 15 amino acids. Germline V gene lookup returns CDR1 MNHEY and CDR2 SVGAGI.

The gene calls are TRBV30 and TRBJ2-7; no reliable D call. V was clipped by 2 bases and J by 3 bases, with 5 bases between them. Germline CDR1 GTSNPN, CDR2 SVGIG (reference sequence). This CDR3 spans 11 amino acids. Written as DNA, the CDR3 is TGTGCCTGGAGTTTTAACTACGAGCAGTACTTC. This sequence encodes CAWSFNYEQYF.

The genes are TRBV7-2 and TRBJ1-1, with 7 bases lining up with TRBD1. This CDR3 is 16 amino acids long. After removal of 1 base from V and 1 base from J, the junction contained 6 bases not matched to a gene. CDR1 SGHTA and CDR2 FQGNSA come from the germline V gene. CDR3 in DNA: TGTGCCAGCAGCTTAGGCAGGGGGGCTCGGAACACTGAAGCTTTCTTT. This codes for CASSLGRGARNTEAFF.

The chain has TRBV19 and TRBJ1-1, with D possibly TRBD1 on 5 matching bases. With 5 bases removed from V and 4 bases from J, the gap between germline ends came to 14 bases. Germline assignment: CDR1 LNHDA and CDR2 SQIVND (reference sequence). The CDR3 has 14 residues. The DNA for the CDR3 is TGTGCCAGTAGTCCTACCGGGACTCCCACTGAAGCTTTCTTT. The encoded protein is CASSPTGTPTEAFF.

This chain links TRBV29-1 with TRBJ2-3; D is perhaps TRBD1 (6 bases). The CDR3 is 14 residues long. V was pared by 2 bases and J by 1 base, with 10 bases between. In germline, CDR1 is SQVTM, CDR2 ANQGSEA. The chain's CDR3 is CSVEPGGGTDTQYF. The CDR3 DNA sequence: TGCAGCGTTGAACCTGGGGGCGGCACAGATACGCAGTATTTT.

This clone was detected only once. The rearrangement joins TRBV4-3 to TRBJ2-2; D is possibly TRBD2 (5 bases). Trimming took 0 bases from V and 8 from J, leaving 13 bases between them. CDR3 length: 15 amino acids. The germline gives CDR1 LGHNA, CDR2 YSLEER. The CDR3 bases are TGCGCCAGCAGCCAAGAGCTAGCTAGTTTTGGGGAGCTGTTTTTT. It translates to CASSQELASFGELFF.

The rearrangement uses TRBV6-1 and TRBJ1-1; the D is unclear. The CDR3 sequence is 13 residues long. CDR1 is MNHNS and CDR2 is SASEGT in the germline V gene. V gave up 2 bases and J gave up 5 bases, with 9 bases separating them. The CDR3 DNA is TGTGCCAGCAGTGAAAGGGTGGTTACTGAAGCTTTCTTT. Translated, it gives CASSERVVTEAFF.

This chain connects TRBV5-1 to TRBJ1-3, with a tentative D call TRBD1 (5 bases). The CDR3 totals 16 residues. V gave up 1 base and J gave up 6 bases, with 17 bases separating them. In germline, CDR1 is SGHRS, CDR2 YFSETQ. For the CDR3, the DNA is TGCGCCAGCAGCTTGTGGGACGGGGGTCGCGAAAACACCATATATTTT. This translates into CASSLWDGGRENTIYF.

This clone was seen more than once but under ten times. This chain uses TRBV7-9 with TRBJ1-2; D is unresolved. CDR3 length equals 15 residues. Trimming cost V 5 bases and J 8 bases, with 21 bases left between them. Germline CDR1 is SEHNR and CDR2 is FQNEAQ (reference sequence). CDR3: CASSREPRGVVGYTF. CDR3 sequence (DNA): TGTGCCAGCAGCCGAGAGCCCCGGGGTGTGGTGGGCTACACCTTC.

This rearrangement joins TRBV6-1 to TRBJ2-2; TRBD1 matches at 7 bases. Germline loops: CDR1 MNHNS, CDR2 SASEGT. V was clipped by 3 bases and J by 2 bases; unmatched bases: 9. The CDR3 totals 17 residues. The CDR3 region is CASSEDGRGYNTGELFF. CDR3 nucleotide sequence: TGTGCCAGCAGTGAGGATGGCAGGGGGTATAACACCGGGGAGCTGTTTTTT.

The rearrangement links TRBV29-1 to TRBJ2-2; TRBD1 matches at 7 bases. The germline gives CDR1 SQVTM, CDR2 ANQGSEA. The CDR3 extends over 14 amino acids. The ends lost 6 bases at V and 0 bases at J; junction bases unmatched: 4. CDR3 nucleotides: TGCAGCGTCGGAGGACAGGCGAACACCGGGGAGCTGTTTTTT. Protein sequence: CSVGGQANTGELFF.

This rearrangement joins TRBV7-9 to TRBJ2-7; D ambiguous. The germline gives CDR1 SEHNR, CDR2 FQNEAQ (reference sequence). The CDR3 is made up of 11 amino acids. Deletions cut 4 bases from V and 3 bases from J, with 4 bases between. The CDR3 bases are TGTGCCAGCAGCTCCTACTACGAGCAGTACTTC. Encoded protein: CASSSYYEQYF. The variable domain in full, completed from reference TRBV7-9 and TRBJ2-7, reads DTGVSQNPRHKITKRGQNVTFRCDPISEHNRLYWYRQTLGQGPEFLTYFQNEAQLEKSRLLSDRFSAERPKGSFSTLEIQRTEQGDSAMYLCASSSYYEQYFGPGTRLTVT.

The V gene is TRBV27, the J gene TRBJ2-7; possible D gene TRBD2, 6 bases. The ends were cut back, 0 bases at V and 4 bases at J, with 10 bases in the middle. The CDR3 is 14 residues long. CDR1 and CDR2 (germline): MNHEY, SMNVEV (reference sequence). CDR3 region: CASSLSAGRYEQYF. CDR3 nucleotides: TGTGCCAGCAGTTTATCAGCGGGTCGGTACGAGCAGTACTTC.

This clone occurred a few times. Other nucleotide sequences in the sample specify the same CDR3. The V and J genes are TRBV4-3 and TRBJ2-1; D possibly corresponds to TRBD2 (5 bases). Looked up from germline, CDR1 is LGHNA and CDR2 is YSLEER. The CDR3 is made up of 15 amino acids. The V and J ends lost 0 bases and 3 bases respectively, with 9 bases between them. This CDR3 reads CASSQDSGSYNEQFF. The CDR3 region has the DNA TGCGCCAGCAGCCAAGATAGTGGGAGCTACAATGAGCAGTTCTTC.

The J gene is TRBJ1-2, the V gene TRBV5-4, with D maybe TRBD1 (5 bases). The CDR3 length is 14 residues. V was shortened by 1 base and J by 2 bases, with 9 bases between the two germline ends. Germline CDR1 reads SGHNT; CDR2 reads YYREEE (reference sequence). CDR3 nucleotide sequence: TGTGCCAGCAGCTTGCCGGGGGGGAACTATGGCTACACCTTC. Amino acids: CASSLPGGNYGYTF.